One and the same sample provided the 12 T cell receptor beta chains below, sequenced in a study of regulatory T cells in long-lasting Graves disease. Sequencing libraries for TCR beta were prepared with iRepertoire HTBI primers and Arm-PCR of CDR3 regions. MiXCR was run by TCRdb on the multiplex PCR reads, yielding one entry per CDR3 protein. The table includes approximately 300,000 distinct CDR3 sequences, 15% to 20% detected once. The time point: newly diagnosed GD, antithyroid drugs for less than 3 months. PBMC-derived RNA was used for the TCR library. The source was peripheral blood mononuclear cells (PBMCs), collected at new diagnosis, from a patient treated with antithyroid drugs. The receptors here all came from a female donor with Graves disease.

The V gene is TRBV19, the J gene TRBJ2-3; 11 nucleotides align to TRBD1. The CDR3 is 14 amino acids. Germline V lookup: CDR1 LNHDA, CDR2 SQIVND (reference sequence). J gave up 6 bases and V 3 bases, and 2 bases lay outside the gene matches. CDR3 DNA: TGTGCCAGTAGTATTGGACAGGGGGCGGATACGCAGTATTTT. It is translated as CASSIGQGADTQYF.

This chain joins TRBV6-1 and TRBJ2-3; a possible D gene is TRBD1 (6 bases). Germline loops: CDR1 MNHNS, CDR2 SASEGT. V lost 5 bases and J lost 0, with 12 bases in between. The CDR3 covers 15 residues. The CDR3: CASSNGQYSTDTQYF. As DNA, the CDR3 is TGTGCCAGCAGTAATGGACAGTACAGCACAGATACGCAGTATTTT.

Many counts were recorded for this clonotype. The chain combines TRBV28 with TRBJ2-3; TRBD2 matches 7 bases. Germline loops: CDR1 MDHEN, CDR2 SYDVKM. This CDR3 has 15 residues. V lost 6 bases to trimming and J lost 2 bases; unmatched junction nucleotides: 8. CDR3 sequence: CASRAYSGTTDTQYF. The CDR3, as DNA: TGTGCCAGCAGAGCCTACAGCGGGACCACAGATACGCAGTATTTT.

The chain carries TRBV28 and TRBJ1-2, with a tentative D call TRBD1 (5 bases). Germline V gives CDR1 MDHEN, CDR2 SYDVKM. The CDR3 runs 16 residues. With 5 bases removed from V and 3 bases from J, the gap between germline ends came to 19 bases. CDR3 sequence reads: CASSAPSRGRDYGYTF. DNA for the CDR3: TGTGCCAGCAGTGCCCCTAGTAGGGGACGTGACTATGGCTACACCTTC.

This clonotype was recorded at least ten times. Without the conserved terminal phenylalanine or tryptophan, this CDR3 likely stems from a read error. Because the CDR3's place on the DNA is in doubt, the DNA is left out and the CDR3 is given as listed by TCRdb. The chain joins TRBV27 to TRBJ2-7; TRBD1 is the table's D call, not checked against the DNA. The germline gives CDR1 MNHEY, CDR2 SMNVEV (reference sequence). The CDR3 length is 12 residues, termini included. The CDR3 loop is CASSFLLDRNGH.

This clonotype was found a few times. DNA for the CDR3: TGTGCCAGTAGTATAAACAGGGCTAACACTGAAGCTTTCTTT. It codes for CASSINRANTEAFF. This chain uses TRBV19 with TRBJ1-1; possible D gene TRBD1, 6 bases. The germline V gene encodes CDR1 LNHDA and CDR2 SQIVND (reference sequence). Trimming pared 2 bases from V and 2 bases from J, leaving 9 bases between. CDR3 length: 14 residues.

This clonotype was counted ten times or more. The rearrangement joins TRBV4-1 to TRBJ2-7, with D perhaps given as TRBD1 or TRBD2 (5 bases each). The CDR3 is 17 amino acids. CDR1 MGHRA and CDR2 YSYEKL come from the germline V gene. V shed 2 bases and J shed 2 bases, with 19 bases lying between them. The CDR3 nucleotides are TGCGCCAGCAGCCAACCCCCCGGGGCGGGCTACCCCTACGAGCAGTACTTC. It translates to CASSQPPGAGYPYEQYF.

Worth noting for this clonotype: This may be a read error, as it is one base from a much larger clone. The chain recombines TRBV5-5 with TRBJ2-7; TRBD1 agrees at 7 bases. From germline, CDR1 is SGHKS and CDR2 YYEKEE (reference sequence). This CDR3 has 16 amino acids. The DNA of the CDR3 is TGTGCCAGCAGCTTGGTGAGGACAGGAATCTCCTACGAGCGGTACTTC. Encoded protein: CASSLVRTGISYERYF. The full variable domain, rest sourced from reference TRBV5-5 and TRBJ2-7, is DAGVTQSPTHLIKTRGQQVTLRCSPISGHKSVSWYQQVLGQGPQFIFQYYEKEERGRGNFPDRFSARQFPNYSSELNVNALLLGDSALYLCASSLVRTGISYERYFGPGTRLTVT.

This clonotype was recorded at least ten times. The rearrangement uses TRBV6-1 and TRBJ1-1, with D possibly TRBD1 on 5 matching bases. The V gene lost 5 bases and the J gene lost 1 base, with 14 bases spanning the gap. CDR1 and CDR2 from the germline V gene are MNHNS and SASEGT. The CDR3 contains 15 residues. The CDR3 nucleotides are TGTGCCAGCAGTAAGGGACCGAAAACGAACACTGAAGCTTTCTTT. Protein product: CASSKGPKTNTEAFF.

This clonotype was counted ten times or more. This CDR3 reads CASSLGTGRSYEQYF. The CDR3, as DNA: TGTGCCAGCAGTTTAGGGACAGGGAGGTCCTACGAGCAGTACTTC. The chain combines TRBV12-3 or TRBV12-4 with TRBJ2-7, with TRBD1 matching 8 bases. The V gene end was trimmed by 1 base and the J gene end by 1 base; junction bases not matched to a gene: 3. The CDR3 is made up of 15 amino acids.

This clonotype was counted ten times or more. V gene TRBV28 combines with J gene TRBJ2-5; 8 nucleotides match TRBD2. Per germline, CDR1 MDHEN and CDR2 SYDVKM. The CDR3 consists of 16 residues. Trimming cost V 6 bases and J 4 bases; bases outside gene matches: 13. The CDR3 sequence: CASSPGEAGGGETQYF. The CDR3 DNA reads TGTGCCAGCAGCCCCGGGGAGGCGGGAGGAGGAGAGACCCAGTACTTC.

The chain has TRBV10-1 and TRBJ2-3, with D perhaps being TRBD1 or TRBD2 (5 bases each). CDR3 length: 14 residues. Trimming took 0 bases from V and 7 from J, leaving 11 bases between them. The V gene's germline CDR1 is WNHNN and CDR2 SYGVQD (reference sequence). The CDR3 spells CASSESMGPYTQYF. The CDR3, as DNA: TGCGCCAGCAGTGAGTCGATGGGACCTTATACGCAGTATTTT.